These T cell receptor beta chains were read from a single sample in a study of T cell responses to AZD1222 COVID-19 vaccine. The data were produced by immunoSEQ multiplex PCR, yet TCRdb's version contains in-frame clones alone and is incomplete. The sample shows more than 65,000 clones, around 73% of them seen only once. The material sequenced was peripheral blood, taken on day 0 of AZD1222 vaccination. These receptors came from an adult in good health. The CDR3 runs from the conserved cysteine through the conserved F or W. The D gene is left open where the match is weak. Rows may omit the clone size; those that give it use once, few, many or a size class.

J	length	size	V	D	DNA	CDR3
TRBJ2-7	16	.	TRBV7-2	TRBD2	TGTGCCAGCAGCTTCCGCGGGACTAGGGGCTCCTACGAGCAGTACTTC	CASSFRGTRGSYEQYF
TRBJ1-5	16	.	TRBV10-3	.	TGTGCCATCAGTGAGGCCGGGGCAGGGAGAAATCAGCCCCAGCATTTT	CAISEAGAGRNQPQHF
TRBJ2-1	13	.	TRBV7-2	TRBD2	TGTGCCAGCAGCCCAAGGTCGGGGACTAGCGAGTTCTTC	CASSPRSGTSEFF
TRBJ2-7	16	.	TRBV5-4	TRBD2	TGTGCCAGCAGCCCCGGGGTAGCGGGAGGGTATCAGGAGCAGTACTTC	CASSPGVAGGYQEQYF
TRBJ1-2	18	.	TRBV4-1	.	TGCGCCAGCAGCCAAGATTTTGGGTTTGCCTCGCCTAACTATGGCTACACCTTC	CASSQDFGFASPNYGYTF
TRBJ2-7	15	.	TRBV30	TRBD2	TGTGCCTGGAGTGGACTAGCGGGATCTGATTACGAGCAGTACTTC	CAWSGLAGSDYEQYF
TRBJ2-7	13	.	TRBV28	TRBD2	TGTGCCAGCAGGACTAGCGGATTCTACGAGCAGTACTTC	CASRTSGFYEQYF
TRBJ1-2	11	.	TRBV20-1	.	TGCAGTGCTAGGGGTGGGGCTGGCTACACCTTC	CSARGGAGYTF
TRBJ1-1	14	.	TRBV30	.	TGTGCCTGGAGTTGGGGGGGAGTGAACACTGAAGCTTTCTTT	CAWSWGGVNTEAFF
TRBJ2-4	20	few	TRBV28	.	TGTGCCAGCAGTTCCCCCTTTGAAGCGTCAAGCTTTGTAGCCAAAAACATTCAGTACTTC	CASSSPFEASSFVAKNIQYF
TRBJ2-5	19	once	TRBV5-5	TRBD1	TGTGCCAGCAGCTTGGGGTGGCAGGGGGCGGGTCTCGGGCAAGAGACCCAGTACTTC	CASSLGWQGAGLGQETQYF
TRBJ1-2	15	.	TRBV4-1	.	TGCGCCAGCAGCCTTAACCCGGGGGGCGGGCATGGCTACACCTTC	CASSLNPGGGHGYTF
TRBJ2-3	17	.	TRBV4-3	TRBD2	TGCGCCAGCAGCCAAGCCGGGACTAGCCCCCACACAGATACGCAGTATTTT	CASSQAGTSPHTDTQYF
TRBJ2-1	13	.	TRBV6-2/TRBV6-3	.	TGTGCCAGCAGTTTCGGAGCGTTCAATGAGCAGTTCTTC	CASSFGAFNEQFF
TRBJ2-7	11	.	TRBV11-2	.	TGTGCCAGCAGCTCGCAGTTGGAGCAGTACTTC	CASSSQLEQYF
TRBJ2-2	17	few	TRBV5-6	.	TGTGCCAGCAGCTTCAGGGTGGGCTCCACGAACACCGGGGAGCTGTTTTTT	CASSFRVGSTNTGELFF
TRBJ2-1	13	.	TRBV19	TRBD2	TGTGCCAGTAGTATTTTGCTAGCGGGAGTAATCTTCTTC	CASSILLAGVIFF
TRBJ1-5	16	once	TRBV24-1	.	TGTGCCACCAGTCCCTCAGGGCCGCTAAACAATCAGCCCCAGCATTTT	CATSPSGPLNNQPQHF
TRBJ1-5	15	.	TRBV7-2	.	TGTGCCAGCAGCTTACTTAGGTCGAGCAATCAGCCCCAGCATTTT	CASSLLRSSNQPQHF
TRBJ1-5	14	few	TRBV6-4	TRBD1	TGTGCCCGGGGACAGGGGAATAGCAATCAGCCCCAGCATTTT	CARGQGNSNQPQHF
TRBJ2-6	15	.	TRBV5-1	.	TGCGCCAGCAGCTTGGTGGCAACTGGGGCCAACGTCCTGACTTTC	CASSLVATGANVLTF
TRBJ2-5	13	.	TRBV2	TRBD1	TGTGCCAGCAACCGGGACAGGGAGGAGACCCAGTACTTC	CASNRDREETQYF
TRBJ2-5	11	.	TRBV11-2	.	TGTGCCAGCAGGGGCGGCGAGACCCAGTACTTC	CASRGGETQYF
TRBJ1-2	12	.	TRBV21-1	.	TGTGCCAGCAGCACCACAGGCTATGGCTACACCTTC	CASSTTGYGYTF
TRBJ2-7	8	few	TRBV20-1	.	TGCAGTGCTAGAGGAGGTTACTTC	CSARGGYF
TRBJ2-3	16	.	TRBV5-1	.	TGCGCCAGCAGCTTGCTGAGTATCCAGAGCACAGATACGCAGTATTTT	CASSLLSIQSTDTQYF
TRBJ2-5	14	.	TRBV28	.	TGTGCCAGCAGTTACTCAGTTTACCAAGAGACCCAGTACTTC	CASSYSVYQETQYF
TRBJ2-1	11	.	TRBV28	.	TGTGCCAGCAGTTTCTACGGTGAGCAGTTCTTC	CASSFYGEQFF
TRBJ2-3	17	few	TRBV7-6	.	TGTGCCAGCAGCTTAGGGGACACCTTTTCCAGCACAGATACGCAGTATTTT	CASSLGDTFSSTDTQYF
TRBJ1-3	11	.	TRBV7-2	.	TGTGCCAGCTCGTCTGGAAACACCATATATTTT	CASSSGNTIYF
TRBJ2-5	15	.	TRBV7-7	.	TGTGCCAGCAGCTTAGGAGGCGGGACGGAGGGGACCCAGTACTTC	CASSLGGGTEGTQYF
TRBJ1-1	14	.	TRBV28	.	TGTGCCAGCAGTTTGCCCCAACTGAACACTGAAGCTTTCTTT	CASSLPQLNTEAFF
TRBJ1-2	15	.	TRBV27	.	TGTGCCAGCAGTTTATCGAGGGCCCGAGTCTATGGCTACACCTTC	CASSLSRARVYGYTF
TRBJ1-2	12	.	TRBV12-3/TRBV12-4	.	TGTGCCAGCAGCGACAGTTGGTATGGCTACACCTTC	CASSDSWYGYTF
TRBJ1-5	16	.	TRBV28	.	TGTGCCAGCAGTTTATGGAGACAGTTCCCCAATCAGCCCCAGCATTTT	CASSLWRQFPNQPQHF
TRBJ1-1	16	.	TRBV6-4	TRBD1	TGTGCCAGCAGTGACTTCCGGACAGGGCAGAACACTGAAGCTTTCTTT	CASSDFRTGQNTEAFF
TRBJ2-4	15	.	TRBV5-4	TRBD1	TGTGCCAGCAGCTTCCGGGACAGGGGAAGGGGCATTCAGTACTTC	CASSFRDRGRGIQYF
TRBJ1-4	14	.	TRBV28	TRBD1	TGTGCCAGCAGTTTATCAGGGGGAGGCGAAAAACTGTTTTTT	CASSLSGGGEKLFF
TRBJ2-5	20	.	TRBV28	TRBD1	TGTGCCAGCTCAACCTTAGGGGGCGGGCTCCTTCGGAAGTACCAAGAGACCCAGTACTTC	CASSTLGGGLLRKYQETQYF
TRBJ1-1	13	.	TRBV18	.	TGTGCCAGCCATTTGACACAGGACACTGAAGCTTTCTTT	CASHLTQDTEAFF
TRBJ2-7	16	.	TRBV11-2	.	TGTGCCAGCAGCCAACCCCGGATAGCCAGCTCCTACGAGCAGTACTTC	CASSQPRIASSYEQYF
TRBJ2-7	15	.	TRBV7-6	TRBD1	TGTGCCAGCAGCCCCGGACAGGGGATCTCCTACGAGCAGTACTTC	CASSPGQGISYEQYF
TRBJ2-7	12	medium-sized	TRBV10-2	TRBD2	TGCGCCAGCACCGGTAGCGGGTACGAGCAGTACTTC	CASTGSGYEQYF
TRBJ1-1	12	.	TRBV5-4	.	TGTGCCAGCAGCTCCAGGGGAACTGAAGCTTTCTTT	CASSSRGTEAFF
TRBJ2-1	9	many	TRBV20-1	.	TGCAGTGCTAGAACTGAGCAGTTCTTC	CSARTEQFF
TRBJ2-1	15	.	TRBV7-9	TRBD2	TGTGCCAGCAGCCGCCTAGCGGGAAGCTACAATGAGCAGTTCTTC	CASSRLAGSYNEQFF
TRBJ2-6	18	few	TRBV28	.	TGTGCCAGCAGTGCCCCTTCCGGGGGCGCGTGGGGGGCCAACGTCCTGACTTTC	CASSAPSGGAWGANVLTF
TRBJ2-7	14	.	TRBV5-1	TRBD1	TGCGCCAGCAGCTCGGGACAGCTTTCCTACGAGCAGTACTTC	CASSSGQLSYEQYF
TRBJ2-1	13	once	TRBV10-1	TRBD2	TGCGCCAGCAGTGGACTAGCGGGAGGGGAGCAGTTCTTC	CASSGLAGGEQFF
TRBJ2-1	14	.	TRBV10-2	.	TGCGCCAGCAGAACTAGCCTCTCGTACAATGAGCAGTTCTTC	CASRTSLSYNEQFF
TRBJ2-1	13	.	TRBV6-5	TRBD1	TGTGCCAGCGGCTCGACAGGGTACAATGAGCAGTTCTTC	CASGSTGYNEQFF
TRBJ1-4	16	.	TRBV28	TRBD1	TGTGCCAGCAGTTCCTTGGGACAGGCGACAAATGAAAAACTGTTTTTT	CASSSLGQATNEKLFF
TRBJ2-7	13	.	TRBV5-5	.	TGTGCCAGCACCCAATCGGCTGCCTACGAGCAGTACTTC	CASTQSAAYEQYF
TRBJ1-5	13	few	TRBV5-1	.	TGCGCCAGCAGCTTGGACGGGAATCAGCCCCAGCATTTT	CASSLDGNQPQHF
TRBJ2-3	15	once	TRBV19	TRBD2	TGTGCCAGTAGTATGGGAGGACTAGCAATGAGTACGCAGTATTTT	CASSMGGLAMSTQYF
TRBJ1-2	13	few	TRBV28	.	TGTGCCAGCAGTTTGCTCGGGAACTATGGCTACACCTTC	CASSLLGNYGYTF
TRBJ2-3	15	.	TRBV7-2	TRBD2	TGTGCCAGCAGCTTAGTTGGGGTAGCGGGAGATACGCAGTATTTT	CASSLVGVAGDTQYF
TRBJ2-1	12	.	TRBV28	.	TGTGCCAGCAGTCTTCAAACCAGTGAGCAGTTCTTC	CASSLQTSEQFF
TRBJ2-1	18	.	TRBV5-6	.	TGTGCCAGCAGCTTGTTCCACCTCGCCCTGAGCTCCTACAATGAGCAGTTCTTC	CASSLFHLALSSYNEQFF
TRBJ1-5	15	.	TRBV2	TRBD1	TGTGCCAGCAGTGGGGGGACAGATAGCAATCAGCCCCAGCATTTT	CASSGGTDSNQPQHF